This paragraph covers one T cell receptor beta chain sequence. The data are from a study of blood T cells in healthy people across ages. Primers used in a second PCR of roughly 7 to 11 cycles were a sample-barcoded 5' primer and a J-beta primer mix. In TCRdb, the 5' RACE reads were re-called with MiXCR into one record per CDR3 protein. The sample has about 780,000 distinct CDR3 sequences; 55% to 65% are singletons. Germline CDR1 LGHDT, CDR2 YNNKEL (reference sequence). This CDR3 region has 12 residues. The V gene lost 3 bases and the J gene lost 5 bases, with 5 bases spanning the gap. The rearrangement uses TRBV3-1 and TRBJ2-1; D is unclear. The sequence was collected from a man aged 30-40 years in good health. Sequences were obtained from blood. CDR3 loop: CASSQGNNEQFF. CDR3 in DNA: TGTGCCAGCAGCCAGGGCAACAATGAGCAGTTCTTC.